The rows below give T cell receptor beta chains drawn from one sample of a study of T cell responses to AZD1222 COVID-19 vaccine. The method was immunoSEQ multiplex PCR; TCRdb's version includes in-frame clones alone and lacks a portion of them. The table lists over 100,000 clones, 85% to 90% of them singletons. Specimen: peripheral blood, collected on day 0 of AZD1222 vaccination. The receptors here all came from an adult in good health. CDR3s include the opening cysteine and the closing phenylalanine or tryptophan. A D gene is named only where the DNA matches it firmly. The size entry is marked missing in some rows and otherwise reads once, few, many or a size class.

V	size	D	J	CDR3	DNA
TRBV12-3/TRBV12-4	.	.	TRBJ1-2	CASSLQDSYGYTF	TGTGCCAGCAGTTTACAGGACTCTTATGGCTACACCTTC
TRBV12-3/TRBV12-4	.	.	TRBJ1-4	CASSLLHNEKLFF	TGTGCCAGCAGCCTCCTACATAATGAAAAACTGTTTTTT
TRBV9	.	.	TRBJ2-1	CASSVGGVEQFF	TGTGCCAGCAGCGTAGGAGGGGTCGAGCAGTTCTTC
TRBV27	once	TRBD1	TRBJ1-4	CASSFFRTGTGSEKLFF	TGTGCCAGCAGTTTCTTCCGCACCGGGACAGGGAGTGAAAAACTGTTTTTT
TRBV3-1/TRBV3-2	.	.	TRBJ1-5	CASSQGHNQPQHF	TGTGCCAGCAGCCAAGGTCACAATCAGCCCCAGCATTTT
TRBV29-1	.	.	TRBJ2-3	CSVEGAFLDTQYF	TGCAGCGTTGAAGGAGCCTTTTTGGATACGCAGTATTTT
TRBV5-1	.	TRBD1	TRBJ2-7	CASSSGQGGGSYEQYF	TGCGCCAGCAGCTCGGGACAGGGTGGGGGCTCCTACGAGCAGTACTTC
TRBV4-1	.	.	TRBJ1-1	CASSQVLGHTEAFF	TGCGCCAGCAGCCAAGTACTGGGCCACACTGAAGCTTTCTTT
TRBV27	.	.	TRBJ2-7	CASRYQRAGSYEQYF	TGTGCCAGCAGGTATCAGAGGGCAGGGTCCTACGAGCAGTACTTC
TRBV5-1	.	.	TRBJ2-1	CASSSNVDRAYNEQFF	TGCGCCAGCAGCTCCAACGTAGACCGAGCCTACAATGAGCAGTTCTTC
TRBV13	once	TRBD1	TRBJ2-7	CASRGTGGVREQYF	TGTGCCAGCAGGGGGACAGGGGGGGTTCGCGAGCAGTACTTC
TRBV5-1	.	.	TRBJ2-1	CASSLGRGDEQFF	TGCGCCAGCAGCTTGGGCAGGGGGGATGAGCAGTTCTTC
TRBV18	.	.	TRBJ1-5	CASSPVAQAMMDQPQHF	TGTGCCAGCTCACCAGTAGCGCAGGCCATGATGGATCAGCCCCAGCATTTT
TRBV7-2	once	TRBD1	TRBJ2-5	CASSFRLRGETQYF	TGTGCCAGCAGCTTCAGACTCAGGGGGGAGACCCAGTACTTC
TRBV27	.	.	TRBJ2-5	CASSNPLQETQYF	TGTGCCAGCAGTAACCCCCTCCAAGAGACCCAGTACTTC
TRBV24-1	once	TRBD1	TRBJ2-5	CATSDPGTGGEETQYF	TGTGCCACCAGTGACCCCGGGACAGGGGGGGAAGAGACCCAGTACTTC
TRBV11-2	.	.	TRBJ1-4	CASSSGRAANEKLFF	TGTGCCAGCAGCTCGGGGCGGGCGGCTAATGAAAAACTGTTTTTT